The text below deals with one T cell receptor (beta chain). Its antigen is not known. This sample stems from a study of blood T cells in healthy people across ages. The study, taken as a whole, reports: PBMC samples, being unsorted, prevented any conclusive comparison of naive and antigen-experienced cells. Per million T cells, TCR beta diversity dropped about linearly as age rose.

Together with a sample-barcoded 5' primer, a J-beta primer mix was included in a second PCR lasting roughly 7 to 11 cycles. One entry per CDR3 protein results from TCRdb running MiXCR on the 5' RACE reads. This table has over 950,000 distinct CDR3 sequences, roughly half appearing once. Researchers collected approximately 9.5 milliliters of peripheral blood from every single donor. PBMCs were isolated at a quantity of at least 6.5 million per sample. This clonotype was sampled from an older woman in good health. Material: blood.

The CDR3 protein is CASSLILASYEQYF. As DNA, the CDR3 is TGTGCCAGCAGCTTAATACTGGCCAGCTACGAGCAGTACTTC. The rearrangement links TRBV11-1 to TRBJ2-7; D remains ambiguous. V was shortened by 2 bases and J by 3 bases, with 11 bases between the two germline ends. Germline loops: CDR1 SGHAT, CDR2 FQDESV (reference sequence). The length of the CDR3 is 14 residues.